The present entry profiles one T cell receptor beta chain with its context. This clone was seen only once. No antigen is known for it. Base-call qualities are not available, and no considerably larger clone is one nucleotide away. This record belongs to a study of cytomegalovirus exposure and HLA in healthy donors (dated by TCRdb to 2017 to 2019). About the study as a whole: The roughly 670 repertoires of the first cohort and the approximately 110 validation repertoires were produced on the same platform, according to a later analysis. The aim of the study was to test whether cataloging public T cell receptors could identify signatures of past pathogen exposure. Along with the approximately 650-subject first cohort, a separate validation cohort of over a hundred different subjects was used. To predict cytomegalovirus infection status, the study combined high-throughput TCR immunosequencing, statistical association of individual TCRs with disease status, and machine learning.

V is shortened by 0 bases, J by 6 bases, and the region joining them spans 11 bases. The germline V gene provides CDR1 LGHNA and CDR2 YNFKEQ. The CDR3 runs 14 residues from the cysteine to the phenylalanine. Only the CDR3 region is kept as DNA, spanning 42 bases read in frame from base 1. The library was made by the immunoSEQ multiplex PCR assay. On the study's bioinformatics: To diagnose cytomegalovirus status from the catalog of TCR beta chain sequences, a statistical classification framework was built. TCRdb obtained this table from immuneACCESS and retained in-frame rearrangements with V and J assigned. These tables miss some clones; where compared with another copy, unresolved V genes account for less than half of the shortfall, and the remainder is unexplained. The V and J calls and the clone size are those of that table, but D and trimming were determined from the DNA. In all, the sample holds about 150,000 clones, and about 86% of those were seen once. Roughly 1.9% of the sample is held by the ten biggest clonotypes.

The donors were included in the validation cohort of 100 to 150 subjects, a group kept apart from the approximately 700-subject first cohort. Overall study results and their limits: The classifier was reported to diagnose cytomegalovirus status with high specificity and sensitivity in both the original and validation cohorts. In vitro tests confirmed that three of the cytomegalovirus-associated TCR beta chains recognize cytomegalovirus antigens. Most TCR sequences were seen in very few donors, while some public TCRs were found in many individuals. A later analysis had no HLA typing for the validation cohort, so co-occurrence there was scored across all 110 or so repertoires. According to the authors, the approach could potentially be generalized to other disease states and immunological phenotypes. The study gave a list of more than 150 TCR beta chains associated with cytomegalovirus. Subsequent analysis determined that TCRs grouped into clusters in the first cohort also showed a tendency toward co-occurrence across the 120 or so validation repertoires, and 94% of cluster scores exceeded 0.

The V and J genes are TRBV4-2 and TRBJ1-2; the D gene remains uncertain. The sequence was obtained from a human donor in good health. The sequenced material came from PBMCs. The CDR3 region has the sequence CASSQDSLENGYTF. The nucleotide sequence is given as TGTGCCAGCAGCCAAGACTCCCTGGAGAATGGCTACACCTTC.